The clone carrying this TCR beta chain was seen ten or more times. Its antigen remains unidentified. CDR3 length equals 12 residues. The germline V gene has CDR1 SGHAT and CDR2 FQNNGV. The V and J ends lost 4 bases and 6 bases respectively, with 9 bases between them. TCRdb reanalysed the reads using MiXCR and keeps one entry per CDR3 protein. Among around 900,000 distinct CDR3 sequences, 31% were seen once, and the ten largest hold over 11%. The record originates from a study of T cell repertoires in cytomegalovirus infection. The material was cultured CD8+ T cells from PBMCs, obtained from culture after CMV antigen stimulation. The receptor's source is a human donor in good health (CMV status not recorded). Some clones in this sample may be carry-over from other donors' samples. The chain is built from TRBV11-2 and TRBJ1-1; perhaps TRBD1 as D (6 bases). This chain's CDR3 is CASSSQGSEAFF. The CDR3 nucleotides read TGTGCCAGCAGCTCACAGGGATCTGAAGCTTTCTTT.